This TCR beta chain comes out of a study of OX40 agonist ivuxolimab in advanced cancers. This CDR3 contains 14 residues. Sequenced by immunoSEQ multiplex PCR; TCRdb stores in-frame clones only, minus some. The sample lists about 30,000 clones, approximately 90% seen once, with 20% to 25% in the top ten. The V call is TRBV21-1, the J call TRBJ1-5; the DNA was not used to check the table's D call, TRBD1. TRBV21-1 constitutes a pseudogene. Specimen: CD4+ or CD8+ T cells sorted from blood, collected in a trial of the OX40 agonist ivuxolimab. The clonotype comes from an adult with an advanced solid tumor such as melanoma, head and neck, liver or kidney cancer. This CDR3 is CASSSRTGDQPQHF. The CDR3 DNA sequence: TGTGCCAGCAGCTCCCGCACAGGTGATCAGCCCCAGCATTTT.